Sequencing of this T cell receptor (beta chain) was carried out in a study of cytomegalovirus exposure and HLA in healthy donors. Turning to the study itself: The 90 to 150 validation repertoires, a later analysis reported, used the same platform as the roughly 700 repertoires from the first cohort.

In regard to this clone: Other nucleotide sequences in the sample specify the same CDR3.

Germline V CDR1 and CDR2: LGHNT, FRNRAP. There are 14 residues in the CDR3. Deletions cut 1 base from V and 4 bases from J, with 8 bases between. Using immunoSEQ multiplex PCR, the repertoire was profiled, and TCRdb retains in-frame clones only, with some absent. The profile shows 100,000 to 150,000 clones, more than 70% of them singletons. Sequenced: PBMCs. The TCR comes from a man aged 25 to 40 in good health and CMV-seronegative. The J gene is TRBJ1-5, the V gene TRBV12-5; D remains unclear. CDR3 sequence reads: CASGLGSGNQPQHF. For the CDR3, the DNA is TGTGCTAGTGGTTTGGGGTCAGGTAATCAGCCCCAGCATTTT.